The rows below give T cell receptor beta chains drawn from one sample of a study of blood T cell repertoires in COVID-19. The table came from immunoSEQ multiplex PCR; TCRdb's copy has only in-frame clones and leaves some out. The sample includes about 180,000 clones, roughly nine tenths of them seen just once. Material for sequencing was peripheral blood. The receptors derive from a woman in her 30s with active or convalescent COVID-19. Each CDR3 is given with its conserved first and last residue. A D gene is named only where the DNA matches it firmly. Clone size is stated in some rows and not others, as once, few, many or a class when expanded.

clone_size	d_call	j_call	v_call	cdr3_nt	cdr3_aa
-	-	TRBJ2-7	TRBV18	TGTGCCAGCTCACCAGGGACTGTCCCAACCTACGAGCAGTACTTC	CASSPGTVPTYEQYF
-	-	TRBJ2-3	TRBV5-4	TGTGCCAGCAGCTTTCGGCAGGGTAAGACAGATACGCAGTATTTT	CASSFRQGKTDTQYF
once	-	TRBJ1-2	TRBV7-2	TGTGCCAGCAGCTCGAGGGGGGGGATATCTCGTGGCTACACCTTC	CASSSRGGISRGYTF
-	TRBD2	TRBJ2-1	TRBV5-1	TGCGCCAGCGCGACGGGGACTAGTTCCTACAATGAGCAGTTCTTC	CASATGTSSYNEQFF
-	TRBD2	TRBJ2-1	TRBV20-1	TGCAGTGCTAGTTGGACTAGATCTAGGGATGAGCAGTTCTTC	CSASWTRSRDEQFF
once	TRBD2	TRBJ2-3	TRBV28	TGTGCCAGCAGTTTTCTTCTAGCGGGAGAATCCACAGATACGCAGTATTTT	CASSFLLAGESTDTQYF
-	TRBD1	TRBJ1-5	TRBV25-1	TGTGCCAGCAGTGAATGGGGGACAGGGCCCTCGGCCCAGCATTTT	CASSEWGTGPSAQHF
once	-	TRBJ2-5	TRBV7-8	TGTGCCAGCAGCTTGCGGGTGGAGACCCAGTACTTC	CASSLRVETQYF
-	TRBD1	TRBJ2-1	TRBV11-2	TGTGCCAGCAGCTTAAGGACAGGGGTCAATGAGCAGTTCTTC	CASSLRTGVNEQFF
-	TRBD1	TRBJ1-2	TRBV5-1	TGCGCCAGCAGCGCCGACAGGGGGCGAGTGTGGGATGATGGAGGCTACACCTTC	CASSADRGRVWDDGGYTF
-	TRBD1	TRBJ1-6	TRBV7-9	TGTGCCAGCAGCCCTACAGGGGAATCACCCCTCCACTTT	CASSPTGESPLHF
-	-	TRBJ2-1	TRBV28	TGTGCCAGCAGTTATAGCGGAGGATCCTACAATGAGCAGTTCTTC	CASSYSGGSYNEQFF
-	-	TRBJ2-2	TRBV5-1	TGCGCCAGCAGCTCAGACATTGGTACCGGGGAGCTGTTTTTT	CASSSDIGTGELFF
-	TRBD2	TRBJ2-7	TRBV6-5	TGTGCCAGCAGTTACGGGGTAGCGGGAGGGTACGAGCAGTACTTC	CASSYGVAGGYEQYF
-	TRBD2	TRBJ2-5	TRBV5-6	TGTGCCAGCAGCGGTACTAGCGGGAGGGAGACCCAGTACTTC	CASSGTSGRETQYF
-	TRBD1	TRBJ2-3	TRBV5-1	TGCGCCAGCAGCCTGGGGACAGGGGTCACAGATACGCAGTATTTT	CASSLGTGVTDTQYF
-	-	TRBJ2-2	TRBV21-1	TGTGCCAGCAGCAAAGCGCCCTGGCAGGTAGCCGGGGAGCTGTTTTTT	CASSKAPWQVAGELFF
-	-	TRBJ1-5	TRBV28	TGTGCCAGCAGGGAAGAAAGGGGATCGAATCAGCCCCAGCATTTT	CASREERGSNQPQHF
-	-	TRBJ1-5	TRBV6-5	TGTGCCAGCAGTAAACGGGGAGTAAGCAATCAGCCCCAGCATTTT	CASSKRGVSNQPQHF
many	-	TRBJ2-1	TRBV1	TGCACCAGCCCCCCCCTTAATGAGCAGTTCTTC	CTSPPLNEQFF
-	TRBD1	TRBJ1-2	TRBV11-3	TGTGCCAGCAGTCGACAGGGGGTAGGCTACACCTTC	CASSRQGVGYTF
-	TRBD1	TRBJ2-1	TRBV10-3	TGTGCCATCAGCCCGGACAGGGGTCGTTACAATGAGCAGTTCTTC	CAISPDRGRYNEQFF
-	TRBD2	TRBJ2-7	TRBV5-6	TGTGCCAGCAGCGAACTTACGGGAGGTCCTCTTTGGGAGCAGTACTTC	CASSELTGGPLWEQYF
-	-	TRBJ1-1	TRBV13	TGTGCCAGCAGACAAGGCACAGGGGAAGCTTTCTTT	CASRQGTGEAFF
-	TRBD2	TRBJ2-3	TRBV5-5	TGTGCCAGCAGCTTGGGGGGCGGGAGCGCAGATACGCAGTATTTT	CASSLGGGSADTQYF
-	TRBD1	TRBJ1-1	TRBV29-1	TGCAGCGTTGTGGACAGGAAAGCTTTCTTT	CSVVDRKAFF
-	TRBD2	TRBJ2-1	TRBV5-1	TGCGCCAGCCGGTGGACTAGCGGGAGTATGGATGAGCAGTTCTTC	CASRWTSGSMDEQFF
-	-	TRBJ2-2	TRBV19	TGTGCCAGTATTACTACCCGTCCCGGGGAGCTGTTTTTT	CASITTRPGELFF
once	TRBD2	TRBJ2-3	TRBV12-5	TGTGCTAGTGGTGCTCTAGCGGGGGGGCTTAGAAGCACAGATACGCAGTATTTT	CASGALAGGLRSTDTQYF
-	-	TRBJ2-1	TRBV6-1	TGTGCCAGCAGTGAGGGACTGAGCTCCTACAATGAGCAGTTCTTC	CASSEGLSSYNEQFF
-	TRBD1	TRBJ1-5	TRBV6-1	TGTGCCAGCAGTGATAGGGACAGGGGGCGGGCTCAGCCCCAGCATTTT	CASSDRDRGRAQPQHF
-	-	TRBJ1-1	TRBV3-1/TRBV3-2	TGTGCCAGCAGCCAAGATTTACGCGGTCAGAACACTGAAGCTTTCTTT	CASSQDLRGQNTEAFF
-	TRBD1	TRBJ2-5	TRBV25-1	TGTGCCAGCAGTGACCAAGGGACAGGGGTAGAAGAGACCCAGTACTTC	CASSDQGTGVEETQYF
-	-	TRBJ2-7	TRBV6-5	TGTGCCAGCAGACACCGGGACACCTCCTACGAGCAGTACTTC	CASRHRDTSYEQYF
once	TRBD1	TRBJ1-6	TRBV11-2	TGTGCCAGCAGCTTAGCCGGGACAGGGAATTCACCCCTCCACTTT	CASSLAGTGNSPLHF
-	TRBD1	TRBJ1-2	TRBV3-1/TRBV3-2	TGTGCCAGCAGCCAAGGTCAGACAGGGCGCTATGGCTACACCTTC	CASSQGQTGRYGYTF
-	-	TRBJ2-3	TRBV9	TGTGCCAGCAGCGGGGCTAGCGAAACAGATACGCAGTATTTT	CASSGASETDTQYF
-	TRBD1	TRBJ1-4	TRBV19	TGTGCCAGTAGTATCAACATGGACAGGGGATATGAAAAACTGTTTTTT	CASSINMDRGYEKLFF
-	-	TRBJ1-2	TRBV5-5	TGTGCCAGCAGCTTAAATGCAGGGCTCTACTATGGCTACACCTTC	CASSLNAGLYYGYTF
-	TRBD2	TRBJ2-7	TRBV25-1	TGTGCCAGCAGTGACATGGGGGAGCGGGGCGAGCAGTACTTC	CASSDMGERGEQYF
few	TRBD1	TRBJ1-1	TRBV30	TGTGCCTGGCTAGGGAACAGGGGAGGAAACACTGAAGCTTTCTTT	CAWLGNRGGNTEAFF
-	TRBD1	TRBJ1-1	TRBV9	TGTGCCAGCAGCGCCCTGACAGGGAGGAACACTGAAGCTTTCTTT	CASSALTGRNTEAFF
-	TRBD2	TRBJ2-1	TRBV5-6	TGTGCCAGCAGCCTCTCCCCCGGACTAGCCAACAATGAGCAGTTCTTC	CASSLSPGLANNEQFF
few	TRBD1	TRBJ1-5	TRBV9	TGTGCCAGCAGCGTAGGAGGGGGCGGGAATCAGCCCCAGCATTTT	CASSVGGGGNQPQHF
-	-	TRBJ1-1	TRBV7-9	TGTGCCAGCACAATTCCGACAGGAATGAACACTGAAGCTTTCTTT	CASTIPTGMNTEAFF
-	-	TRBJ1-3	TRBV27	TGTGCCAGTAGGGAGGGACACTCTGGAAACACCATATATTTT	CASREGHSGNTIYF
-	TRBD1	TRBJ1-2	TRBV28	TGTGCCAGCAGCTCGACAGGGACAGGGGGCTATGGCTACACCTTC	CASSSTGTGGYGYTF
few	-	TRBJ2-6	TRBV15	TGTGCCACCAGCAGAGTTCGGGGATGGGCTGGGGCCAACGTCCTGACTTTC	CATSRVRGWAGANVLTF
-	TRBD1	TRBJ2-7	TRBV28	TGTGCCAGCAGTTTCCTGGACAGGGCTACCTACGAGCAGTACTTC	CASSFLDRATYEQYF
-	TRBD2	TRBJ2-7	TRBV28	TGTGCCAGCAGTTTGTCAGCGGGAGAGGTGTACGAGCAGTACTTC	CASSLSAGEVYEQYF
-	-	TRBJ2-2	TRBV19	TGTGCCAGTAGGGGGGCAGACAAGATTCGTACCGGGGAGCTGTTTTTT	CASRGADKIRTGELFF
-	-	TRBJ2-2	TRBV28	TGTGCCAGCAGTTTATCCCTCCCCGGGGAGCTGTTTTTT	CASSLSLPGELFF
-	-	TRBJ1-2	TRBV27	TGTGCCAGCAGTGCGGGGGGCGTAGGATATGGCTACACCTTC	CASSAGGVGYGYTF
-	-	TRBJ1-5	TRBV6-5	TGTGCCAGCAGTTACGGGCAGGGAAGTCAGCCCCAGCATTTT	CASSYGQGSQPQHF
-	-	TRBJ1-1	TRBV28	TGTGCCAGCAGTTTGTCCGGGAGGACTGAAGCTTTCTTT	CASSLSGRTEAFF
-	TRBD1	TRBJ1-2	TRBV3-1/TRBV3-2	TGTGCCAGCAGCCAAGGACAGGGGGCGTTTTCCCCTGGCTACACCTTC	CASSQGQGAFSPGYTF
-	TRBD1	TRBJ2-6	TRBV14	TGTGCCAGCAGCCACTTATCAACGCACAGGGGTTCTGGGGCCAGCGTCCTGACTTTC	CASSHLSTHRGSGASVLTF
-	-	TRBJ1-1	TRBV4-1	TGCGCCAGCAGCCAAGCCTACAGGGACACTGAAGCTTTCTTT	CASSQAYRDTEAFF
few	TRBD1	TRBJ2-7	TRBV2	TGTGCCAGCAGTGAAGGGGGCACAGGGGGCTACGAGCAGTACTTC	CASSEGGTGGYEQYF